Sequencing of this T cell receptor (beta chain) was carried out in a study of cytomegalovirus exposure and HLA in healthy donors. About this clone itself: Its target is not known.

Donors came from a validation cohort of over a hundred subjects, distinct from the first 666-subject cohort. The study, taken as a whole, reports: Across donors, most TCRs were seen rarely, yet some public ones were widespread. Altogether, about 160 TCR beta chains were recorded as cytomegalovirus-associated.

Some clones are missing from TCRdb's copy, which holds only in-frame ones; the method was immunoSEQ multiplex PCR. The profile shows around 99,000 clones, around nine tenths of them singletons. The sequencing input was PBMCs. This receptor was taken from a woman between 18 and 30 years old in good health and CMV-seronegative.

CDR3 nucleotides: TGCGCCAGCAGCTTTACTAGCGGGCCCTACAATGAGCAGTTCTTC. It is translated as CASSFTSGPYNEQFF. The J gene is TRBJ2-1, the V gene TRBV5-1, with TRBD2 identical over 9 bases. The CDR3 covers 15 residues. CDR1 is SGHRS, CDR2 YFSETQ, per germline. V trimming: 2 bases; J trimming: 2 bases; junction bases outside the gene matches: 2.